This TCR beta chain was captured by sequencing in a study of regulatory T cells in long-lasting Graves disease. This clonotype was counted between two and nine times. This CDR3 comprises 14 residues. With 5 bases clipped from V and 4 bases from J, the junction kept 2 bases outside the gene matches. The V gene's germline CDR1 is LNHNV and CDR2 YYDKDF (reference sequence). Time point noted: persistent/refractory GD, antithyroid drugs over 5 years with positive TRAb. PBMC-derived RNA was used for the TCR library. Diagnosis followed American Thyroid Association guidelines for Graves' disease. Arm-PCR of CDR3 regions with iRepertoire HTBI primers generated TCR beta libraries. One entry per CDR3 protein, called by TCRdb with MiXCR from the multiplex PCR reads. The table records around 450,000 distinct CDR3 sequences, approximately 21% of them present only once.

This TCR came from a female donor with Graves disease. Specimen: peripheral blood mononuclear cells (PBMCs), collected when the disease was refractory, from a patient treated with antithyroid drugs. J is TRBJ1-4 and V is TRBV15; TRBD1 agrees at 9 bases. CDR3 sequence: CATSLTGGNEKLFF. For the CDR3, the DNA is TGTGCCACCAGCTTGACAGGGGGTAATGAAAAACTGTTTTTT. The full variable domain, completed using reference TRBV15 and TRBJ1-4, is DAMVIQNPRYQVTQFGKPVTLSCSQTLNHNVMYWYQQKSSQAPKLLFHYYDKDFNNEADTPDNFQSRRPNTSFCFLDIRSPGLGDTAMYLCATSLTGGNEKLFFGSGTQLSVL.